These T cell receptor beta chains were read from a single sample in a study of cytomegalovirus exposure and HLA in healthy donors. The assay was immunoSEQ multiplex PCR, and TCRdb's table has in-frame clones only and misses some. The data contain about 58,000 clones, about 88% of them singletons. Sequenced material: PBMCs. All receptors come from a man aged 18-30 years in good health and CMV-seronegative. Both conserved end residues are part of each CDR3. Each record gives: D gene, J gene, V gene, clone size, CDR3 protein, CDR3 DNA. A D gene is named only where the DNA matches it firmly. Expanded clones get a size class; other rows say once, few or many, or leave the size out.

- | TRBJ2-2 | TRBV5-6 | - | CASSLVSNTGELFF | TGTGCCAGCAGCTTGGTCTCGAACACCGGGGAGCTGTTTTTT
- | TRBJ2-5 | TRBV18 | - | CASSPTGVQETQYF | TGTGCCAGCTCACCGACGGGGGTACAAGAGACCCAGTACTTC
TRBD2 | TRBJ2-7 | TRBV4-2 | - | CASSQRTSGDSYEQYF | TGTGCCAGCAGCCAAAGGACTAGCGGGGACTCCTACGAGCAGTACTTC
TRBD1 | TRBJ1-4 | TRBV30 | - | CAWSDQTGRAEKLFF | TGTGCCTGGAGTGACCAGACAGGGCGAGCTGAAAAACTGTTTTTT
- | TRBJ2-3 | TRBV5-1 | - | CASSLGQFTDTQYF | TGCGCCAGCAGCTTGGGACAGTTCACAGATACGCAGTATTTT
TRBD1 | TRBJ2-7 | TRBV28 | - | CASSLSRGPLEQYF | TGTGCCAGCAGTTTGAGCAGGGGGCCCCTCGAGCAGTACTTC
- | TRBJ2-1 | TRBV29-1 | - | CSPVVLAETYNEQFF | TGCAGCCCCGTGGTACTAGCTGAAACCTACAATGAGCAGTTCTTC
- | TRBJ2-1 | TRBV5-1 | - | CASSLGDTYNEQFF | TGCGCCAGCAGCTTGGGGGACACCTACAATGAGCAGTTCTTC
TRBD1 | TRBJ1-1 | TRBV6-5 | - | CASSPTTGGVSEAFF | TGTGCCAGCAGTCCAACGACAGGGGGCGTTTCTGAAGCTTTCTTT
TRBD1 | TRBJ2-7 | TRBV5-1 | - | CASSPRDRTYEQYF | TGCGCCAGCAGCCCTCGGGACAGAACCTACGAGCAGTACTTC
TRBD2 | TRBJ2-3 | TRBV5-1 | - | CASSLGPSGASTDTQYF | TGCGCCAGCAGCTTGGGCCCTAGCGGAGCTAGCACAGATACGCAGTATTTT
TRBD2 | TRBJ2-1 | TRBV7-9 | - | CACLAGGHNEQFF | TGTGCCTGTCTAGCGGGAGGTCACAATGAGCAGTTCTTC
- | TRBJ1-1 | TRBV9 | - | CASSQGEGDPAFF | TGTGCCAGCAGCCAAGGGGAGGGGGATCCAGCTTTCTTT
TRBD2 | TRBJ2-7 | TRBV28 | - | CASSPRLAGSYEQYF | TGTGCCAGCAGTCCCCGACTAGCGGGTTCCTACGAGCAGTACTTC
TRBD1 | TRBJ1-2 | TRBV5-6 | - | CASSLGQGMGGYTF | TGTGCCAGCAGCTTGGGACAGGGGATGGGCGGCTACACCTTC
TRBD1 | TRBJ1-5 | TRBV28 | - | CASSSPGQGASQPQHF | TGTGCCAGCAGTTCTCCGGGACAGGGGGCCTCTCAGCCCCAGCATTTT
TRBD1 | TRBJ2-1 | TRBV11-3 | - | CASSWGQVTNEQFF | TGTGCCAGCAGCTGGGGACAGGTTACCAATGAGCAGTTCTTC
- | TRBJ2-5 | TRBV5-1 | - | CASSPTPGSGTQYF | TGCGCCAGCAGCCCCACCCCCGGGTCGGGGACCCAGTACTTC
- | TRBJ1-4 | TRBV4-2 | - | CASSQDGGGRRVF | TGTGCCAGCAGCCAAGATGGCGGGGGGCGGAGGGTTTTT
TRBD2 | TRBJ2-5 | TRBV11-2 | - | CASSGIGTSGGVRYF | TGTGCCAGCAGCGGAATCGGGACTAGCGGGGGGGTCCGGTACTTC
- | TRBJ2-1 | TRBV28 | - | CASISEGLSYNEQFF | TGTGCCAGCATATCGGAGGGCCTGTCCTACAATGAGCAGTTCTTC
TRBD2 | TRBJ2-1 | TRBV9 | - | CASSVSGLADNEQFF | TGTGCCAGCAGCGTATCAGGACTAGCGGATAATGAGCAGTTCTTC
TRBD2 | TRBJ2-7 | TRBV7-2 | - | CASSLASSGGSYEQYF | TGTGCCAGCAGCTTAGCGAGTAGCGGGGGGTCCTACGAGCAGTACTTC
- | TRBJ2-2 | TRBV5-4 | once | CASSLDRTTLFF | TGTGCCAGCAGCTTGGACCGGACAACTCTGTTTTTT
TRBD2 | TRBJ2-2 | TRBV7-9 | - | CASSLRLADPRGGELFF | TGTGCCAGCAGCTTAAGGCTAGCGGATCCCCGAGGCGGGGAGCTGTTTTTT
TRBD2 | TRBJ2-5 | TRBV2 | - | CASSDPLALTYQETQYF | TGTGCCAGCAGTGACCCACTAGCGTTGACGTACCAAGAGACCCAGTACTTC
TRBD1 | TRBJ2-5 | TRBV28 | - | CASSRPTGGLETQYF | TGTGCCAGCAGCCGGCCGACAGGGGGTCTGGAGACCCAGTACTTC